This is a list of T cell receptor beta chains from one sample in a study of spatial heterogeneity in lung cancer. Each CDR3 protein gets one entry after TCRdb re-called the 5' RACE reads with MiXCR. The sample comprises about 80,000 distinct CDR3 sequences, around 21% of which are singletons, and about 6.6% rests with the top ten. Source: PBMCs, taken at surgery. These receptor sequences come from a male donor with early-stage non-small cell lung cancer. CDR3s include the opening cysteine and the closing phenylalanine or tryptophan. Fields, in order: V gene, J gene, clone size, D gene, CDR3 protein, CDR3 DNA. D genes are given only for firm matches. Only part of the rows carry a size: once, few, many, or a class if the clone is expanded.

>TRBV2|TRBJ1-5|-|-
CASSEGTQSQTQHF
TGTGCCAGCAGTGAAGGAACTCAATCCCAGACCCAGCATTTT
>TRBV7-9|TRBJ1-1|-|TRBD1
CASSLGQGAFF
TGTGCCAGCAGCTTGGGACAGGGAGCTTTCTTT
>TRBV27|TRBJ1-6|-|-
CASSFGQLRSPLHF
TGTGCCAGCAGTTTCGGACAGCTGCGTTCACCCCTCCACTTT
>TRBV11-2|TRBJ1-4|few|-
CASSLVGDEKLFF
TGTGCCAGCAGCTTAGTAGGGGATGAAAAACTGTTTTTT
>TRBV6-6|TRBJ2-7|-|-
CASSYSIVFGDKYYEQYF
TGTGCCAGCAGTTACTCGATTGTTTTTGGGGACAAATACTACGAGCAGTACTTC
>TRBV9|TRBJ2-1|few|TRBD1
CASSSRDRVQNEQFF
TGTGCCAGCAGCTCCCGGGACAGGGTGCAGAATGAGCAGTTCTTC
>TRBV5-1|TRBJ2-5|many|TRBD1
CASTTGEGETQYF
TGCGCCAGCACAACAGGGGAAGGAGAGACCCAGTACTTC
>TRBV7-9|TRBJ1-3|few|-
CASSFPVSDTGNTIYF
TGTGCCAGCAGCTTTCCCGTTTCGGATACTGGAAACACCATATATTTT
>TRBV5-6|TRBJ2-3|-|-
CASSLPSSGNTQYF
TGTGCCAGCAGCTTGCCTAGCTCGGGGAATACGCAGTATTTT
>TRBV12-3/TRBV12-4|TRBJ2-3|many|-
CASSRNPGDTQYF
TGTGCCAGCAGCCGCAACCCGGGGGATACGCAGTATTTT
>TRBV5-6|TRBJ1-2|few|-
CASSLAEVAVYTF
TGTGCCAGCAGCTTGGCCGAGGTCGCCGTCTACACCTTC
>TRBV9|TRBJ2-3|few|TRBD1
CASSDGQATDTQYF
TGTGCCAGCAGCGACGGACAGGCCACAGATACGCAGTATTTT
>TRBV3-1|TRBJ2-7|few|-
CASSQRSTYEQYF
TGTGCCAGCAGCCAAAGGAGCACCTACGAGCAGTACTTC
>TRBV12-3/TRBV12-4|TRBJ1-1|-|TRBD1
CASILGQGATEAFF
TGTGCCAGCATCCTCGGACAGGGGGCTACTGAAGCTTTCTTT
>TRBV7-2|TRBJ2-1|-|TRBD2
CASSSLPGLASISSYNEQFF
TGTGCCAGCAGCTCCCTCCCGGGACTAGCGTCCATCAGCTCCTACAATGAGCAGTTCTTC
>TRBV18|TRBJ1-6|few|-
CASSPRRAGNSPLHF
TGTGCCAGCTCACCACGCAGGGCTGGGAATTCACCCCTCCACTTT
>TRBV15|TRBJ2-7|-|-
CATSRDSTRQYF
TGTGCCACCAGCAGGGACTCCACTAGGCAGTACTTC
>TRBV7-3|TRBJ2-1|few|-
CASSSPDRPEQFF
TGTGCCAGCAGCTCGCCAGACCGACCTGAGCAGTTCTTC